The sequence of this T cell receptor (beta chain) was determined in a study of post-analysis software for immune sequencing data. V lost 5 bases and J lost 11, with 24 bases in between. The CDR3 has 15 amino acids. The germline gives CDR1 SEHNR, CDR2 FQNEAQ (reference sequence). Comment on this clonotype: Its antigen is not known.

cDNA libraries of TCR beta carried unique molecular identifiers. TCRdb used MiXCR to reprocess the PCR reads, holding one entry per CDR3 protein. The sample has about 260,000 distinct CDR3 sequences; 30% to 45% are singletons. Findings of the study overall: Compared with controls, patients showed significantly lower normalized Chao1 diversity. Higher frequency in patients than in controls was seen for about five TRBV segments, with TRBV5-6, TRBV5-1 and TRBV20-1 among them.

This receptor was obtained from a girl between 10 and 17 years old with multiple sclerosis. Sequenced: blood. The chain joins TRBV7-9 to TRBJ2-5, with TRBD1 as a possible D gene (5 bases). Here the CDR3 DNA reads TGTGCCAGCAGCCCTCAGACAGTGCCAAACAATGAGCAGTACTTC. It encodes CASSPQTVPNNEQYF.